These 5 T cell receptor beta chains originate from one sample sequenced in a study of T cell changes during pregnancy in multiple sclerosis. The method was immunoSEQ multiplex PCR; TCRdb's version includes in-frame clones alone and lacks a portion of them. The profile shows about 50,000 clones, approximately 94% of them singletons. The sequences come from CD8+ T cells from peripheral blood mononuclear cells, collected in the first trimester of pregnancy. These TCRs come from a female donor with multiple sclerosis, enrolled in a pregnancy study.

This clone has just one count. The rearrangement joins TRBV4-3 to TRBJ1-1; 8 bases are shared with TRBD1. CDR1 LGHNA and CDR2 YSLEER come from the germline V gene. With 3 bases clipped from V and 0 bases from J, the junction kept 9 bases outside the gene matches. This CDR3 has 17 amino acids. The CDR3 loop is CASSQDRDLFLNTEAFF. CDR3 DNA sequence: TGCGCCAGCAGCCAGGACAGGGACTTATTCCTGAACACTGAAGCTTTCTTT.

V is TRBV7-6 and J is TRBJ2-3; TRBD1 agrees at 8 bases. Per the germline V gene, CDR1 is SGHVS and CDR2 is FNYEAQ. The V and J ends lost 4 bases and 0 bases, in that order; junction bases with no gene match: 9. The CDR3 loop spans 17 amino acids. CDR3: CASSSHGQGPSTDTQYF. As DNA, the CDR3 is TGTGCCAGCAGCTCTCACGGACAGGGACCGAGCACAGATACGCAGTATTTT.

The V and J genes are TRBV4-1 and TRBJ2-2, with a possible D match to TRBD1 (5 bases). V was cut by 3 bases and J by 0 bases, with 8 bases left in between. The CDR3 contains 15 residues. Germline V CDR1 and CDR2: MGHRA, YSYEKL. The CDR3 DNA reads TGCGCCAGCAGCCACCTGACAGCGAACACCGGGGAGCTGTTTTTT. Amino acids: CASSHLTANTGELFF.

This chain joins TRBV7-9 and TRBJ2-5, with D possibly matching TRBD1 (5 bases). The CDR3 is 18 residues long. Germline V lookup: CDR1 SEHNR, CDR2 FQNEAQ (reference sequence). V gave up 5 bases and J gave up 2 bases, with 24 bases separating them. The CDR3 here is CASSQATLQEFLQETQYF. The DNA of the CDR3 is TGTGCCAGCAGCCAGGCCACCCTACAGGAGTTTCTTCAAGAGACCCAGTACTTC.

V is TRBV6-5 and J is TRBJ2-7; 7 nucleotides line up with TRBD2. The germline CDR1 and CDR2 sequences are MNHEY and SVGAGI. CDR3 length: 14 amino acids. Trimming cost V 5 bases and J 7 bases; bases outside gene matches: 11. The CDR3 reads CASSMVGGPWEQYF. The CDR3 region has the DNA TGTGCCAGCAGTATGGTGGGAGGGCCATGGGAGCAGTACTTC.